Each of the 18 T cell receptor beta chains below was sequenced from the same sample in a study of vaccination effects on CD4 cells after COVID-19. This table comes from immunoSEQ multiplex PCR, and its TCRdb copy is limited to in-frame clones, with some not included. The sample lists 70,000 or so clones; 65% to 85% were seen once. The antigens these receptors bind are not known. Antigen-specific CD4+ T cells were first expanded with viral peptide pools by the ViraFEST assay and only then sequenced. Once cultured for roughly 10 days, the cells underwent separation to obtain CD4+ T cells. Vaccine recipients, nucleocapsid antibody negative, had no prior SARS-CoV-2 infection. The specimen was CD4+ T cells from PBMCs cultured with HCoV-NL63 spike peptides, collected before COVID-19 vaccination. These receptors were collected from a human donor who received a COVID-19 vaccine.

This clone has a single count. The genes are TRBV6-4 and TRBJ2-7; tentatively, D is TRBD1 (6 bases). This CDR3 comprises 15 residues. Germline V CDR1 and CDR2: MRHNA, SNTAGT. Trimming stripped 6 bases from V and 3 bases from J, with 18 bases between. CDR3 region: CASRPTPPGDYEQYV. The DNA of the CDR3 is TGTGCCAGCAGACCAACACCACCAGGGGACTACGAGCAGTACGTC.

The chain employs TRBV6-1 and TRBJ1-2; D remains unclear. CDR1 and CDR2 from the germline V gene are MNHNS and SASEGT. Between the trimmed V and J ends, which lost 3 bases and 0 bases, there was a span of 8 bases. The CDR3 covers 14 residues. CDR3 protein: CASSESGSNYGYTF. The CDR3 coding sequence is TGTGCCAGCAGTGAGTCAGGCTCTAACTATGGCTACACCTTC.

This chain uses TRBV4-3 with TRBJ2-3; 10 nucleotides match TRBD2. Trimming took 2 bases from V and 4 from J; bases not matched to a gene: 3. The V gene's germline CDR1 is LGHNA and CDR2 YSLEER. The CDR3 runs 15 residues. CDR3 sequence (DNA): TGCGCCAGCAGCCAACAGCGGGGGGGTTCAGATACGCAGTATTTT. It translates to CASSQQRGGSDTQYF.

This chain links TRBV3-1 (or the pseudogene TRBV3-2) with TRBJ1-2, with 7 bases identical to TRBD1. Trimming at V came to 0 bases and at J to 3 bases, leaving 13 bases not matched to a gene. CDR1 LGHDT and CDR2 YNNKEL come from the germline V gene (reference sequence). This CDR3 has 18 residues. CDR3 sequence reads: CASSQEGRGRLSDYGYTF. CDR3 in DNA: TGTGCCAGCAGCCAAGAGGGCAGGGGGAGGCTATCCGACTATGGCTACACCTTC.

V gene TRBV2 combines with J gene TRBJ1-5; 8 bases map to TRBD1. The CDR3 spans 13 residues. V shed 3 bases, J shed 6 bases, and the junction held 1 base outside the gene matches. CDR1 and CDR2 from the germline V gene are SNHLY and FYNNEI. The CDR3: CASSDRGRQPQHF. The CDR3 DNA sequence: TGTGCCAGCAGTGACAGGGGGCGTCAGCCCCAGCATTTT. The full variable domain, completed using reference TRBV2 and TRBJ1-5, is EPEVTQTPSHQVTQMGQEVILRCVPISNHLYFYWYRQILGQKVEFLVSFYNNEISEKSEIFDDQFSVERPDGSNFTLKIRSTKLEDSAMYFCASSDRGRQPQHFGDGTRLSIL.

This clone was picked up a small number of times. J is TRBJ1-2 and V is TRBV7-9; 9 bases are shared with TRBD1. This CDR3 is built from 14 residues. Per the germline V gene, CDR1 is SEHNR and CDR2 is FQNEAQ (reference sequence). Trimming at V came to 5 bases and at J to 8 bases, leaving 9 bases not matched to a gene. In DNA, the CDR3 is TGTGCCAGCAGCGAAACACAGGGGGCGGCCGGCTACACCTTC. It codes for CASSETQGAAGYTF. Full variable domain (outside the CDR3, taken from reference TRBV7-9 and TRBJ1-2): DTGVSQNPRHKITKRGQNVTFRCDPISEHNRLYWYRQTLGQGPEFLTYFQNEAQLEKSRLLSDRFSAERPKGSFSTLEIQRTEQGDSAMYLCASSETQGAAGYTFGSGTRLTVV.

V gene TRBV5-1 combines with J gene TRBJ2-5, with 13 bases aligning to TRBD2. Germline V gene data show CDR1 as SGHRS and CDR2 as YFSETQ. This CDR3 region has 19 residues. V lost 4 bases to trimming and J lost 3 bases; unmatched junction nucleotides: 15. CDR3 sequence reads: CASSPRTSGGLLLEETQYF. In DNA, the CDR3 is TGCGCCAGCAGCCCGAGGACTAGCGGGGGACTCCTATTAGAAGAGACCCAGTACTTC. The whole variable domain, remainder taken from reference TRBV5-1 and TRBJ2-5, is KAGVTQTPRYLIKTRGQQVTLSCSPISGHRSVSWYQQTPGQGLQFLFEYFSETQRNKGNFPGRFSGRQFSNSRSEMNVSTLELGDSALYLCASSPRTSGGLLLEETQYFGPGTRLLVL.

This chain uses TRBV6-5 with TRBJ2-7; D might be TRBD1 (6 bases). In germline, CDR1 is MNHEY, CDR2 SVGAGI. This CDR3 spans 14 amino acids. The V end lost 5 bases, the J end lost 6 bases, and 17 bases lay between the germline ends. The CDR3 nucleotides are TGTGCCAGCAGTACCCAAGGGGGATCGGGCGAGCAGTACGTC. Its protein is CASSTQGGSGEQYV.

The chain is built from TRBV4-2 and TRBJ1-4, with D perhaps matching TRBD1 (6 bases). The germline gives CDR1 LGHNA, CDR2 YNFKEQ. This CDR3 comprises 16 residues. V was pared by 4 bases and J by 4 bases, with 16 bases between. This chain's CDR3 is CASSPSRRGHNEKLFF. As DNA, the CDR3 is TGTGCCAGCAGCCCGAGCCGTCGGGGGCATAATGAAAAACTGTTTTTT.

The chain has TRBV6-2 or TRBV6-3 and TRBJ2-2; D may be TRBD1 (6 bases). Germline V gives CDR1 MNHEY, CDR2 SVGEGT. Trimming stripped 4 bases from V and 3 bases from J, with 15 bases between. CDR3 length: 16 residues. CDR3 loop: CASSSRQGKDTGELFF. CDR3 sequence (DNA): TGTGCCAGCAGTTCACGGCAGGGGAAGGACACCGGGGAGCTGTTTTTT.

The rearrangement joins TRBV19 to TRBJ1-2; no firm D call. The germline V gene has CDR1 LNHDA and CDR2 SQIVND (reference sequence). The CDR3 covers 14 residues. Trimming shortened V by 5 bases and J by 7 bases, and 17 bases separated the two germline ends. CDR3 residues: CASSPDLASAGYTF. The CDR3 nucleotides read TGTGCCAGTAGTCCCGACTTGGCCTCGGCTGGCTACACCTTC.

CDR3 residues: CATSDTSYGYTF. CDR3 DNA sequence: TGTGCCACCAGTGATACCTCGTATGGCTACACCTTC. J is TRBJ1-2 and V is TRBV24-1; D gene uncertain. Germline V gives CDR1 KGHDR, CDR2 SFDVKD. The V end was cut by 3 bases, the J end by 5 bases, with 6 bases between. CDR3 size: 12 residues.

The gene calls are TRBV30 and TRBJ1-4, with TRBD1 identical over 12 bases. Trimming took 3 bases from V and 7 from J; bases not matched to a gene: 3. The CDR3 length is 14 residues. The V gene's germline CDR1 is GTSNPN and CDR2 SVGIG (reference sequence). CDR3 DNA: TGTGCCTGGAGGGGGACAGGGGGCTTTGAAAAACTGTTTTTT. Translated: CAWRGTGGFEKLFF. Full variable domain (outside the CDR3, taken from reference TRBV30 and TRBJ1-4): SQTIHQWPATLVQPVGSPLSLECTVEGTSNPNLYWYRQAAGRGLQLLFYSVGIGQISSEVPQNLSASRPQDRQFILSSKKLLLSDSGFYLCAWRGTGGFEKLFFGSGTQLSVL.

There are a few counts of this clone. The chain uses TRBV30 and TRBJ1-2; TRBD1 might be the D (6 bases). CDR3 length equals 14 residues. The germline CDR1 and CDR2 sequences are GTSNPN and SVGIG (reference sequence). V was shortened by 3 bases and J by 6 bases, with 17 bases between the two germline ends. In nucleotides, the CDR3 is TGTGCCTGGAGGCCTACGGCCGGGGGGCATGGCTACACCTTC. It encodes CAWRPTAGGHGYTF.

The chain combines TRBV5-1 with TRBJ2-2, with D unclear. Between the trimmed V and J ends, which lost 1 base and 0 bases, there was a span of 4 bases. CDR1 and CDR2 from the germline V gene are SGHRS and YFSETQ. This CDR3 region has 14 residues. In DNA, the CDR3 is TGCGCCAGCAGCTTGAACCCGAACACCGGGGAGCTGTTTTTT. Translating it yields CASSLNPNTGELFF.

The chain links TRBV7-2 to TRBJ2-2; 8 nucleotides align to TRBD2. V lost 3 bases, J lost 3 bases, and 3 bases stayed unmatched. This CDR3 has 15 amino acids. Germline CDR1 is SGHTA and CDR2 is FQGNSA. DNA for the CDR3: TGTGCCAGCAGCTTCGTCGGGGGGGACACCGGGGAGCTGTTTTTT. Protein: CASSFVGGDTGELFF.

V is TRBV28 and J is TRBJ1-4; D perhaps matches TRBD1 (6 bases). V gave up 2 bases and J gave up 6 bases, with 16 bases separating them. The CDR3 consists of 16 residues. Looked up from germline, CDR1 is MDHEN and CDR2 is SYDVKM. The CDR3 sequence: CASSLVGGRAYEKLFF. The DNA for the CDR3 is TGTGCCAGCAGTTTAGTAGGGGGACGGGCATATGAAAAACTGTTTTTT.

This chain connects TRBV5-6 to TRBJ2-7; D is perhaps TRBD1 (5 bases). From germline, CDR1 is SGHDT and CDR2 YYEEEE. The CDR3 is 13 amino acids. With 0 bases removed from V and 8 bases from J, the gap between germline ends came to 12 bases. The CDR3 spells CASSLAGRDQQYV. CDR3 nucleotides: TGTGCCAGCAGCTTGGCCGGCAGGGATCAGCAGTACGTC.